A selection of T cell receptor beta chains follows, all from one sample in a study of blood T cell repertoires in COVID-19. Measured with immunoSEQ multiplex PCR; TCRdb has only the in-frame clones, and not every one. This table holds 150,000 to 200,000 clones, about four fifths found once. Sample: peripheral blood. These receptors originate from a man between 70 and 80 years old who had recovered from COVID-19. The conserved cysteine and the conserved F or W are not part of the CDR3 here. The order of the fields is clone size, J gene, V gene, CDR3 protein. Only part of the rows carry a size: once, few, many, or a class if the clone is expanded.

clone_size: -
j_call: TRBJ1-1
v_call: TRBV7-6
cdr3_aa: ASSRGNTEAF

clone_size: -
j_call: TRBJ2-3
v_call: TRBV5-4
cdr3_aa: ASSFSGRGTDTQY

clone_size: -
j_call: TRBJ1-1
v_call: TRBV19
cdr3_aa: ASSERTGGGTEAF

clone_size: -
j_call: TRBJ2-2
v_call: TRBV12-3/TRBV12-4
cdr3_aa: ASSPRESGELF

clone_size: few
j_call: TRBJ1-1
v_call: TRBV4-2
cdr3_aa: ASSQDPQSNTEAF

clone_size: -
j_call: TRBJ2-1
v_call: TRBV6-2/TRBV6-3
cdr3_aa: ASSHGSPNEQF

clone_size: -
j_call: TRBJ2-7
v_call: TRBV5-1
cdr3_aa: ASSLAGGGNSYEQY

clone_size: -
j_call: TRBJ2-1
v_call: TRBV7-6
cdr3_aa: ASSLVYTSGLSSYNEQF

clone_size: -
j_call: TRBJ2-7
v_call: TRBV10-2
cdr3_aa: ASSVGTSTAEQY

clone_size: -
j_call: TRBJ1-3
v_call: TRBV7-9
cdr3_aa: ASSPRGISGNTIY

clone_size: -
j_call: TRBJ2-2
v_call: TRBV28
cdr3_aa: ASSLGGQGSTGELF

clone_size: -
j_call: TRBJ2-3
v_call: TRBV6-5
cdr3_aa: ASRLGGIDTQY

clone_size: -
j_call: TRBJ1-5
v_call: TRBV5-1
cdr3_aa: ASSVDTNQPQH

clone_size: few
j_call: TRBJ1-3
v_call: TRBV11-2
cdr3_aa: ASSLVAGAAGNTIY

clone_size: -
j_call: TRBJ2-3
v_call: TRBV5-4
cdr3_aa: ASSPSGLPMFTDTQY

clone_size: -
j_call: TRBJ1-2
v_call: TRBV19
cdr3_aa: ASSIVSGTGLIGYT

clone_size: -
j_call: TRBJ2-5
v_call: TRBV7-2
cdr3_aa: ASSTPTGLETQY

clone_size: -
j_call: TRBJ1-1
v_call: TRBV18
cdr3_aa: ASSPQGVNTEAF

clone_size: -
j_call: TRBJ2-7
v_call: TRBV29-1
cdr3_aa: SVKRPGLAYEQY

clone_size: few
j_call: TRBJ1-3
v_call: TRBV5-1
cdr3_aa: ASSLTGDTIY

clone_size: -
j_call: TRBJ1-2
v_call: TRBV6-5
cdr3_aa: ASSYDSNYGYT

clone_size: -
j_call: TRBJ2-2
v_call: TRBV27
cdr3_aa: ASRGTGVNTGELF

clone_size: once
j_call: TRBJ2-7
v_call: TRBV11-3
cdr3_aa: ASSLDGRQGNNEQY

clone_size: -
j_call: TRBJ2-3
v_call: TRBV6-6
cdr3_aa: ASSPRTIAGTDTQY

clone_size: -
j_call: TRBJ2-3
v_call: TRBV15
cdr3_aa: ATSRGGGGTDTQY

clone_size: -
j_call: TRBJ2-7
v_call: TRBV5-1
cdr3_aa: ASSLRPGQDYEQY

clone_size: -
j_call: TRBJ1-5
v_call: TRBV28
cdr3_aa: ASSLRQAFQPQH

clone_size: -
j_call: TRBJ1-1
v_call: TRBV19
cdr3_aa: ASSSTGIREAF

clone_size: many
j_call: TRBJ1-6
v_call: TRBV7-9
cdr3_aa: ATQREGHNSPLH